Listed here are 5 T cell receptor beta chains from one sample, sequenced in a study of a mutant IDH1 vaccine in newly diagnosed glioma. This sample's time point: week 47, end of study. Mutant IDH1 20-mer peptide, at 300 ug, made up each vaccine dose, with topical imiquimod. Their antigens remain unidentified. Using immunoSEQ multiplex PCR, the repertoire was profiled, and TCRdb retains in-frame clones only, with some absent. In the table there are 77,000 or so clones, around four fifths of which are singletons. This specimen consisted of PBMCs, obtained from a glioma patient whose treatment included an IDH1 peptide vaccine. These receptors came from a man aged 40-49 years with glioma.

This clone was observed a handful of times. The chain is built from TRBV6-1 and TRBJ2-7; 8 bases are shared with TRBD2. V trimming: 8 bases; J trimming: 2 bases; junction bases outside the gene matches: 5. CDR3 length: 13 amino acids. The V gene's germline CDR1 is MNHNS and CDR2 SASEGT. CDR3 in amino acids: CASAVAGTYEQYF. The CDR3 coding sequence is TGTGCCAGCGCGGTAGCGGGAACCTACGAGCAGTACTTC.

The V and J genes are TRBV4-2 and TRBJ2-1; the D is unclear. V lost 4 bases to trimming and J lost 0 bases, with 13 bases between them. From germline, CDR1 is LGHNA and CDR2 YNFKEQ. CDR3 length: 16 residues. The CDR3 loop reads CASSRMVGSSYNEQFF. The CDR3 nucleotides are TGTGCCAGCAGCCGGATGGTCGGTAGCTCCTACAATGAGCAGTTCTTC.

The CDR3 sequence: CASSEQGAVGYTF. CDR3 DNA: TGTGCCAGCAGTGAACAGGGGGCGGTTGGCTACACCTTC. The chain employs TRBV2 and TRBJ1-2, with 8 bases that match TRBD1. The length of the CDR3 is 13 residues. After removal of 2 bases from V and 7 bases from J, the junction contained 3 bases not matched to a gene. Germline assignment: CDR1 SNHLY and CDR2 FYNNEI.

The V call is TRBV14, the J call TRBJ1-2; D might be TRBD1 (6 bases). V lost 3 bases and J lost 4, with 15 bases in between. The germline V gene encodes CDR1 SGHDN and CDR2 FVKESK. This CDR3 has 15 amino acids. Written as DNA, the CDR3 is TGTGCCAGCAGCCAGCTAGGGGGTGCATCCTATGGCTACACCTTC. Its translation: CASSQLGGASYGYTF.

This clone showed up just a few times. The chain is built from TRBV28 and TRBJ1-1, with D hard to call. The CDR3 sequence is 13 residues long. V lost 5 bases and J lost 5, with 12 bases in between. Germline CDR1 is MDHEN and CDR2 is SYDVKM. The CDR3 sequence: CASSPYLRTEAFF. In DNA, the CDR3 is TGTGCCAGCAGTCCCTACCTGAGGACTGAAGCTTTCTTT.